A selection of T cell receptor beta chains follows, all from one sample in a study of regulatory T cells in long-lasting Graves disease. Each CDR3 protein is one row after TCRdb ran MiXCR on the multiplex PCR reads. The sample includes about 380,000 distinct CDR3 sequences, 15% to 18% seen only once; the top ten take over 20%. The sample was peripheral blood mononuclear cells (PBMCs), taken at new diagnosis, from a patient treated with antithyroid drugs. The source of these receptors is a female donor with Graves disease. Both conserved end residues are part of each CDR3. A D gene is named only where the DNA matches it firmly. Clone size, where shown, is once, few, many, or a class for clones that have expanded.

size: NA
D: NA
J: TRBJ1-5
V: TRBV15
CDR3: CATSRGGSDQPQHF
DNA: TGTGCCACCAGCAGAGGCGGGTCCGATCAGCCCCAGCATTTT

size: many
D: NA
J: TRBJ1-1
V: TRBV10-1
CDR3: CASSENPSRDTEAFF
DNA: TGCGCCAGCAGTGAGAACCCCTCACGCGACACTGAAGCTTTCTTT

size: many
D: NA
J: TRBJ2-7
V: TRBV20-1
CDR3: CSARANGRGYEQYF
DNA: TGCAGTGCCAGGGCAAACGGGAGAGGATACGAGCAGTACTTC

size: NA
D: TRBD1
J: TRBJ1-2
V: TRBV7-9
CDR3: CASSPVDRGQGYTF
DNA: TGTGCCAGCAGCCCCGTAGACAGGGGGCAAGGCTACACCTTC

size: NA
D: TRBD1
J: TRBJ2-3
V: TRBV10-3
CDR3: CAISQGQGHTDTQYF
DNA: TGTGCCATCAGCCAGGGACAGGGCCACACAGATACGCAGTATTTT

size: many
D: NA
J: TRBJ2-2
V: TRBV11-2
CDR3: CASGKGGWYYTGELFF
DNA: TGTGCCAGCGGAAAGGGGGGTTGGTACTACACCGGGGAGCTGTTTTTT

size: many
D: NA
J: TRBJ1-6
V: TRBV6-2/TRBV6-3
CDR3: CASSYSMRRFSESSPLHF
DNA: TGTGCCAGCAGTTACTCGATGAGGAGGTTTTCGGAAAGTTCACCCCTCCACTTT

size: once
D: TRBD1
J: TRBJ2-5
V: TRBV28
CDR3: CASSPARQGVSETQYF
DNA: TGTGCCAGCAGTCCAGCACGACAGGGGGTTTCGGAGACCCAGTACTTC

size: many
D: NA
J: TRBJ2-5
V: TRBV7-2
CDR3: CASTPQGSQETQYF
DNA: TGTGCCAGCACCCCGCAGGGGTCCCAAGAGACCCAGTACTTC

size: many
D: NA
J: TRBJ2-7
V: TRBV9
CDR3: CASSVAGDGVFGEQYF
DNA: TGTGCCAGCAGCGTAGCTGGGGACGGGGTTTTTGGCGAGCAGTACTTC

size: few
D: TRBD1
J: TRBJ2-5
V: TRBV28
CDR3: CASSLAGTVGETQYF
DNA: TGTGCCAGCAGTTTAGCTGGGACAGTGGGCGAGACCCAGTACTTC

size: NA
D: NA
J: TRBJ1-2
V: TRBV7-2
CDR3: CASSRDWKSLYGYTF
DNA: TGTGCCAGCAGTCGGGACTGGAAAAGCCTCTATGGCTACACCTTC

size: many
D: NA
J: TRBJ1-1
V: TRBV6-2/TRBV6-3
CDR3: CASSYMTDNTEAFF
DNA: TGTGCCAGCAGTTACATGACAGATAACACTGAAGCTTTCTTT

size: many
D: NA
J: TRBJ2-1
V: TRBV6-2/TRBV6-3
CDR3: CASSYSPPRGYNEQFF
DNA: TGTGCCAGCAGTTACTCACCCCCCAGGGGTTACAATGAGCAGTTCTTC

size: few
D: TRBD1
J: TRBJ1-1
V: TRBV20-1
CDR3: CSARDPGQGTFGSEAFF
DNA: TGCAGTGCCAGAGATCCGGGACAGGGGACCTTTGGGTCTGAAGCTTTCTTT

size: few
D: NA
J: TRBJ1-5
V: TRBV7-9
CDR3: CASSFRGIGQPQHF
DNA: TGTGCCAGCAGCTTCCGGGGTATAGGTCAGCCCCAGCATTTT

size: many
D: NA
J: TRBJ1-1
V: TRBV12-3/TRBV12-4
CDR3: CASSLPEYTEAFF
DNA: TGTGCCAGCAGTTTACCGGAATACACTGAAGCTTTCTTT

size: NA
D: NA
J: TRBJ1-1
V: TRBV29-1
CDR3: CSVERVGTEAFF
DNA: TGCAGCGTGGAAAGAGTTGGCACTGAAGCTTTCTTT

size: many
D: TRBD1
J: TRBJ1-2
V: TRBV12-3/TRBV12-4
CDR3: CASSPDRGHGYTF
DNA: TGTGCCAGCAGCCCCGACAGGGGGCATGGCTACACCTTC

size: many
D: NA
J: TRBJ2-5
V: TRBV2
CDR3: CASIDSGGTQYF
DNA: TGTGCCAGCATAGACTCTGGCGGGACCCAGTACTTC

size: many
D: NA
J: TRBJ2-5
V: TRBV6-1
CDR3: CASSEVITAPRKTQYF
DNA: TGTGCCAGCAGTGAAGTGATTACAGCCCCGAGGAAGACCCAGTACTTC

size: NA
D: NA
J: TRBJ1-6
V: TRBV7-8
CDR3: CASNQEGLAVMVSPLHF
DNA: TGTGCCAGCAACCAAGAGGGCTTGGCCGTAATGGTTTCACCCCTCCACTTT

size: many
D: NA
J: TRBJ1-5
V: TRBV20-1
CDR3: CSARGTPNQPQHF
DNA: TGCAGTGCTAGAGGGACACCTAATCAGCCCCAGCATTTT

size: many
D: NA
J: TRBJ2-7
V: TRBV27
CDR3: CASSPVGSTFSSYEQYF
DNA: TGTGCCAGCAGTCCCGTTGGATCGACATTTAGCTCCTACGAGCAGTACTTC

size: many
D: NA
J: TRBJ1-1
V: TRBV4-3
CDR3: CASSRPYRDYTEAFF
DNA: TGCGCCAGCAGCCGACCGTACAGGGATTACACTGAAGCTTTCTTT

size: many
D: TRBD1
J: TRBJ1-1
V: TRBV19
CDR3: CASNKDRGNEAFF
DNA: TGTGCCAGTAATAAGGACAGGGGTAACGAAGCTTTCTTT

size: many
D: NA
J: TRBJ1-5
V: TRBV27
CDR3: CASSLSLFQPQHF
DNA: TGTGCCAGCAGTTTGTCCCTTTTTCAGCCCCAGCATTTT

size: NA
D: NA
J: TRBJ2-1
V: TRBV7-9
CDR3: CASSASFNEQFF
DNA: TGTGCCAGCAGCGCCTCTTTCAATGAGCAGTTCTTC

size: NA
D: NA
J: TRBJ2-3
V: TRBV7-2
CDR3: CASSPFSTDTQYF
DNA: TGTGCCAGCAGCCCCTTTAGCACAGATACGCAGTATTTT

size: NA
D: NA
J: TRBJ2-1
V: TRBV14
CDR3: CASNALTVYNEQFF
DNA: TGTGCCAGCAACGCCTTGACGGTATACAATGAGCAGTTCTTC

size: many
D: TRBD1
J: TRBJ2-3
V: TRBV24-1
CDR3: CATSGSGQGFNTQYF
DNA: TGTGCCACCAGTGGTTCGGGACAGGGGTTCAATACGCAGTATTTT

size: NA
D: NA
J: TRBJ2-2
V: TRBV10-3
CDR3: CAISESRRDRTGELFF
DNA: TGTGCCATCAGTGAGTCGAGGCGGGACCGCACCGGGGAGCTGTTTTTT

size: many
D: TRBD1
J: TRBJ2-1
V: TRBV12-5
CDR3: CASGSVWDRGLRSYNEQFF
DNA: TGTGCTAGTGGTTCAGTATGGGACAGGGGGCTTAGGTCCTACAATGAGCAGTTCTTC

size: NA
D: TRBD1
J: TRBJ1-2
V: TRBV6-5
CDR3: CASSYGTGELNAGYTF
DNA: TGTGCCAGCAGTTACGGGACAGGGGAACTGAACGCTGGCTACACCTTC

size: many
D: NA
J: TRBJ1-1
V: TRBV28
CDR3: CASSLRQENTEAFF
DNA: TGTGCCAGCAGTTTACGTCAAGAGAACACTGAAGCTTTCTTT

size: many
D: NA
J: TRBJ1-5
V: TRBV28
CDR3: CASSPIGRNNQPQHF
DNA: TGTGCCAGCAGTCCCATCGGGAGAAACAATCAGCCCCAGCATTTT

size: many
D: NA
J: TRBJ1-2
V: TRBV6-1
CDR3: CASSMGGYPYGYTF
DNA: TGTGCCAGCAGTATGGGGGGGTACCCCTATGGCTACACCTTC

size: many
D: TRBD2
J: TRBJ2-7
V: TRBV30
CDR3: CAWRGTIGPYEQYF
DNA: TGTGCCTGGAGGGGGACTATAGGCCCCTACGAGCAGTACTTC

size: many
D: NA
J: TRBJ1-1
V: TRBV13
CDR3: CASSRPSQRGTEAFF
DNA: TGTGCCAGCAGCCGTCCCTCCCAAAGGGGGACTGAAGCTTTCTTT

size: NA
D: NA
J: TRBJ1-1
V: TRBV12-3/TRBV12-4
CDR3: CASTLQGYTEAFF
DNA: TGTGCCAGCACCTTACAGGGCTACACTGAAGCTTTCTTT

size: many
D: NA
J: TRBJ2-7
V: TRBV3-1
CDR3: CASSQGAVSEQYF
DNA: TGTGCCAGCAGCCAAGGGGCGGTTTCCGAGCAGTACTTC

size: many
D: NA
J: TRBJ2-5
V: TRBV20-1
CDR3: CSARRAQGLGETQYF
DNA: TGCAGTGCTAGGCGAGCTCAGGGGCTTGGAGAGACCCAGTACTTC

size: many
D: NA
J: TRBJ2-7
V: TRBV9
CDR3: CASSRGPNYEQYF
DNA: TGTGCCAGCAGCCGGGGACCGAACTACGAGCAGTACTTC

size: NA
D: NA
J: TRBJ1-5
V: TRBV11-2
CDR3: CASSFGRENQPQHF
DNA: TGTGCCAGCAGCTTTGGCAGGGAGAATCAGCCCCAGCATTTT

size: NA
D: NA
J: TRBJ2-7
V: TRBV28
CDR3: CASSPRKDSKPYEQYF
DNA: TGTGCCAGCAGTCCAAGGAAGGACAGCAAACCCTACGAGCAGTACTTC

size: many
D: NA
J: TRBJ2-2
V: TRBV12-3/TRBV12-4
CDR3: CASRPDSDNTGELFF
DNA: TGTGCCAGCAGACCCGACAGTGATAACACCGGGGAGCTGTTTTTT

size: many
D: TRBD2
J: TRBJ2-6
V: TRBV25-1
CDR3: CASSEQGLAYGANVLTF
DNA: TGTGCCAGCAGTGAACAGGGACTAGCGTACGGGGCCAACGTCCTGACTTTC

size: many
D: NA
J: TRBJ1-6
V: TRBV20-1
CDR3: CSASAQGGNSPLHF
DNA: TGCAGTGCTAGCGCCCAGGGTGGTAACTCACCCCTCCACTTT

size: few
D: NA
J: TRBJ2-2
V: TRBV29-1
CDR3: CSVERRAVTGELFF
DNA: TGCAGCGTTGAGAGGCGGGCAGTCACCGGGGAGCTGTTTTTT

size: NA
D: NA
J: TRBJ2-1
V: TRBV7-9
CDR3: CASSRSTGEQFF
DNA: TGTGCCAGCAGTCGTTCGACAGGTGAGCAGTTCTTC

size: many
D: NA
J: TRBJ1-1
V: TRBV3-1
CDR3: CASSQRGASTEAFF
DNA: TGTGCCAGCAGCCAAAGAGGGGCGAGCACTGAAGCTTTCTTT